The present T cell receptor (beta chain) was sequenced within a study of T cell changes during pregnancy in multiple sclerosis. Germline CDR1 and CDR2: SGHTA and FQGNSA. This CDR3 has 15 residues. V gave up 1 base and J gave up 4 bases, with 14 bases separating them. Sequenced by immunoSEQ multiplex PCR; TCRdb stores in-frame clones only, minus some. Counted here are 50,000 to 70,000 clones, around 92% occurring once; the ten biggest clones make up approximately 1.5%. This TCR derives from a female donor in good health, enrolled as a control in a pregnancy study. The material was peripheral blood, obtained after pregnancy. The chain has TRBV7-2 and TRBJ2-7; D is perhaps TRBD1 (6 bases). The CDR3 here is CASSLDRGQTYEQYF. The CDR3 nucleotides are TGTGCCAGCAGCTTAGACCGAGGACAGACTTACGAGCAGTACTTC.